The subject of this entry is one TCR beta chain. Its target is not known. Assay used: immunoSEQ multiplex PCR; TCRdb lists only in-frame clones, some missing. The sample records over a million clones, 65% to 75% being singletons. The data derive from a study of shared clonotypes between healthy human individuals. General study results and limits: Sampling included only blood; tissue repertoires likely differ. Genetic and exposure-history diversity was limited by the few donors. Sharing across four donors was highest in naive CD4 (around 5%) and lowest in memory CD8 (around 0.4%).

The donors, healthy adults who were HIV-negative, had experienced no recent acute infections or vaccinations. Per germline, CDR1 KGHSH and CDR2 LQKENI. V was clipped by 0 bases and J by 5 bases; unmatched bases: 6. The CDR3 is 15 amino acids. Sequencing used memory CD4+ T cells sorted from blood. Subset meaning: CD45RA-negative fraction. This receptor was taken from a man younger than 35 in good health. The chain carries TRBV18 and TRBJ2-7; TRBD2 matches 8 bases. The CDR3 nucleotides read TGTGCCAGCTCACCACCGTTACGGGGGGGTGACGAGCAGTACTTC. This translates into CASSPPLRGGDEQYF.